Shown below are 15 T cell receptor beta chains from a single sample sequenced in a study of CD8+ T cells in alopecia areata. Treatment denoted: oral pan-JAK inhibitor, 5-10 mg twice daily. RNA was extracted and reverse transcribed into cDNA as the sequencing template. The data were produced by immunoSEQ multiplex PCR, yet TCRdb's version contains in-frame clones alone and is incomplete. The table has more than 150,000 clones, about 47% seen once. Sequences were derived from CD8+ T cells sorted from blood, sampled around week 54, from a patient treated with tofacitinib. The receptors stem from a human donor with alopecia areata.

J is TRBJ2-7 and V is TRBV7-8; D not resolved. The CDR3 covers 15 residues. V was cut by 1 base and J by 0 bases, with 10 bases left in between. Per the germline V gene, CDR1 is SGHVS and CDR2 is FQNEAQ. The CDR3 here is CASSLEGPSSYEQYF. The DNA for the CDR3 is TGTGCCAGCAGCTTAGAAGGCCCGAGCTCCTACGAGCAGTACTTC. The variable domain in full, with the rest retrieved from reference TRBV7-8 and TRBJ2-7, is GAGVSQSPRYKVAKRGQDVALRCDPISGHVSLFWYQQALGQGPEFLTYFQNEAQLDKSGLPSDRFFAERPEGSVSTLKIQRTQQEDSAVYLCASSLEGPSSYEQYFGPGTRLTVT.

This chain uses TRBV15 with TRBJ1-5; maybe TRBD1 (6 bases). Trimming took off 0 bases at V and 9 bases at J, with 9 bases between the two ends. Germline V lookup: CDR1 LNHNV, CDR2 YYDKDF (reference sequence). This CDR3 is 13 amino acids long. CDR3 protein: CATSREGGRPQHF. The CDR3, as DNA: TGTGCCACCAGCAGAGAAGGGGGAAGGCCCCAGCATTTT.

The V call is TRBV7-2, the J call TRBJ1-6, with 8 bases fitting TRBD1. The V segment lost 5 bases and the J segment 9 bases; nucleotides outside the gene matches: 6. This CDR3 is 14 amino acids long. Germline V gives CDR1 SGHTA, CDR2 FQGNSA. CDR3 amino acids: CASSTGTGPSPLHF. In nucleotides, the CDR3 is TGTGCCAGCAGCACCGGGACAGGTCCTTCACCCCTCCACTTT.

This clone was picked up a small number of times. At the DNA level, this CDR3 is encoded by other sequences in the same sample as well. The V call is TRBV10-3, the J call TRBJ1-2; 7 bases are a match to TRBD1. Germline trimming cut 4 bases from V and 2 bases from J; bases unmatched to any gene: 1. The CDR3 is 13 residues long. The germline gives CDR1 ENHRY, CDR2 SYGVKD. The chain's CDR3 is CAISGGQNYGYTF. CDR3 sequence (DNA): TGTGCCATCAGTGGGGGACAGAACTATGGCTACACCTTC.

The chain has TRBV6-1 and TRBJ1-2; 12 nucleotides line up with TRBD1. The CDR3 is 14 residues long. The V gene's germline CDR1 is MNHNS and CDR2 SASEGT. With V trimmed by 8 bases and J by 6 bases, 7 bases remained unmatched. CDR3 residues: CASRPGQGAHGYTF. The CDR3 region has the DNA TGTGCCAGCCGACCGGGACAGGGGGCGCATGGCTACACCTTC.

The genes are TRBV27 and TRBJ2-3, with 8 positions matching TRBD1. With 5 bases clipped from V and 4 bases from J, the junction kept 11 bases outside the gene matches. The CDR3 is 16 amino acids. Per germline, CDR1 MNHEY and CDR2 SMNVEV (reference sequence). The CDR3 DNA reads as TGTGCCAGCAGTCCTTCGACAGGGGAGCACCCAGATACGCAGTATTTT. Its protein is CASSPSTGEHPDTQYF.

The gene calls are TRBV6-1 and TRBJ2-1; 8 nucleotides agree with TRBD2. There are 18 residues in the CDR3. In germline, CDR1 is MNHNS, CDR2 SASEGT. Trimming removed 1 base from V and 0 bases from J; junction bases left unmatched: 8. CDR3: CASSEVQAGDDSYNEQFF. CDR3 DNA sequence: TGTGCCAGCAGTGAAGTTCAAGCGGGGGACGACTCCTACAATGAGCAGTTCTTC.

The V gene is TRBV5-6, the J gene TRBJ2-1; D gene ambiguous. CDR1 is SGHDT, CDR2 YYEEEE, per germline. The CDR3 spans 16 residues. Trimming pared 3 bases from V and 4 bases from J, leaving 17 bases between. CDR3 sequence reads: CASSSPLLSFYNEQFF. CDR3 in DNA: TGTGCCAGCAGCTCCCCCCTTCTTAGCTTTTACAATGAGCAGTTCTTC.

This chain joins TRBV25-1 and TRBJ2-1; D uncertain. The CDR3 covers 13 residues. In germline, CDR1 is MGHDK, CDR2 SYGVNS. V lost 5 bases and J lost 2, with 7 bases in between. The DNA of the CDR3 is TGTGCCAGCAGTATTCTAACCTACAATGAGCAGTTCTTC. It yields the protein CASSILTYNEQFF.

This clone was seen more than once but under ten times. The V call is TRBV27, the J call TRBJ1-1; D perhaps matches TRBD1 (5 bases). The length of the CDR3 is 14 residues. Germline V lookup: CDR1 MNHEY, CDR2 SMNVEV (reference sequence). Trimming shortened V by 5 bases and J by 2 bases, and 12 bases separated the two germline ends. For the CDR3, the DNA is TGTGCCAGCAGTCCTCACCGGGGCAACACTGAAGCTTTCTTT. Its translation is CASSPHRGNTEAFF.

This CDR3 reads CARSGVSNQPQHF. CDR3 in DNA: TGTGCCAGGAGCGGCGTAAGCAATCAGCCCCAGCATTTT. The V and J genes are TRBV13 and TRBJ1-5; D not certain. The V end lost 9 bases, the J end lost 1 base, and 10 bases lay between the germline ends. The CDR3 runs 13 residues. Germline values: CDR1 PRHDT, CDR2 FYEKMQ (reference sequence).

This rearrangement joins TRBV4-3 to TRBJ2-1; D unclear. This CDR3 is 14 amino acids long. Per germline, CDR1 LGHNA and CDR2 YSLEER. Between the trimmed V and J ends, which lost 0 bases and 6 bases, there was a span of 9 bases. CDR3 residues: CASSQDVQVNEQFF. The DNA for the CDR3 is TGCGCCAGCAGCCAAGATGTGCAGGTCAATGAGCAGTTCTTC.

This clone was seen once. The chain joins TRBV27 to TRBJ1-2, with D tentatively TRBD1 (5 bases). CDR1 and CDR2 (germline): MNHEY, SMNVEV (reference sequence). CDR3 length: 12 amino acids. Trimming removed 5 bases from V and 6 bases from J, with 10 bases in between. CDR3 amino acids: CASSPGTHGYTF. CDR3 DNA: TGTGCCAGCAGTCCAGGGACCCATGGCTACACCTTC.

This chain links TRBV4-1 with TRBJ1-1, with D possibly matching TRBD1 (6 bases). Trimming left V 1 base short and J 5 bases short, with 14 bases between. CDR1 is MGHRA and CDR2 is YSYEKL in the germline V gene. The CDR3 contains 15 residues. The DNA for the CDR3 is TGCGCCAGCAGCCAAGGTCGGGGGGCATGGACTGAAGCTTTCTTT. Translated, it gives CASSQGRGAWTEAFF.

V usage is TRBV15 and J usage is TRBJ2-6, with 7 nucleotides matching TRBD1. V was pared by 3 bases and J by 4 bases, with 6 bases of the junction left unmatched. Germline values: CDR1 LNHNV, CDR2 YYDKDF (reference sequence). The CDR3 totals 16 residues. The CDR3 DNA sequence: TGTGCCACCAGCAGGACTACAGGGGCCGGGGCCAACGTCCTGACTTTC. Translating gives CATSRTTGAGANVLTF.